The entry that follows covers one T cell receptor (beta chain) sequence. The antigen is not known. Method: immunoSEQ multiplex PCR; TCRdb's copy keeps in-frame clones and lacks some. The table includes about 73,000 clones, 85% to 90% detected once. This sample is drawn from a study of cytomegalovirus exposure and HLA in healthy donors. Study at large: A subsequent analysis stated that the approximately 120 validation repertoires were run on the same platform as the 600 to 750 first-cohort repertoires.

Germline CDR1 SGHVS, CDR2 FNYEAQ. The CDR3 length is 15 residues. Trimming at V came to 4 bases and at J to 6 bases, leaving 8 bases not matched to a gene. Study-level points and caveats: According to the study, roughly 160 TCR beta chains were cytomegalovirus-associated.

The source is a woman aged 18-35 years in good health and CMV-seropositive. This chain connects TRBV7-6 to TRBJ2-7; 11 bases match TRBD2. Sequenced: PBMCs. The CDR3 loop is CASSYGTSGMGEQYF. For the CDR3, the DNA is TGTGCCAGCAGCTACGGGACTAGCGGAATGGGCGAGCAGTACTTC.